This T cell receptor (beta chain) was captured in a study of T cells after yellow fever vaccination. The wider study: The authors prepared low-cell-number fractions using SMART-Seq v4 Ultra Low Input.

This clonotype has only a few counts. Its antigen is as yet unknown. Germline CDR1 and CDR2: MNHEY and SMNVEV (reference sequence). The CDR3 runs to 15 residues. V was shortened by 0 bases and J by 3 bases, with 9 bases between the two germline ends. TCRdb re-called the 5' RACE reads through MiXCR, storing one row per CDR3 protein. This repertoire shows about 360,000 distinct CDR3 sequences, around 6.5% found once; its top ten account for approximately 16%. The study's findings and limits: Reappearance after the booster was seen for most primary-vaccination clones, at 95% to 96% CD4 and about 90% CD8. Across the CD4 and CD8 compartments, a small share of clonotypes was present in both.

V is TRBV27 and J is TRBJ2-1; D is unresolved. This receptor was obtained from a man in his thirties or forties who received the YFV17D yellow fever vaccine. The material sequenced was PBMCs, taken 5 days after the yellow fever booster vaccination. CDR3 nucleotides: TGTGCCAGCAGTTTATCGTCGGCAGGCTACAATGAGCAGTTCTTC. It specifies CASSLSSAGYNEQFF.